Following are 10 T cell receptor beta chains from one sample sequenced in a study of Ad26.COV2.S vaccination and SARS-CoV-2 variants. Described treatment: over 15 received Ad26.COV2.S at low or high dose, single or two shots; 5 received placebo; per-sample allocation not given. Specimens were obtained on day 63 following the first vaccine or placebo injection. Here immunoSEQ multiplex PCR was the method, and the copy in TCRdb shows in-frame clones only, minus some. The sample holds some 390,000 clones, around 89% seen once. The sample was peripheral blood, taken in a trial of Ad26.COV2.S vaccine versus placebo. The receptors stem from a person between 18 and 65 years old who received the Ad26.COV2.S COVID-19 vaccine or a placebo.

This chain connects TRBV18 to TRBJ2-5, with 15 positions matching TRBD2. This CDR3 region has 17 residues. In germline, CDR1 is KGHSH, CDR2 LQKENI. Trimming at V came to 3 bases and at J to 5 bases, leaving 7 bases not matched to a gene. Here the CDR3 DNA reads TGTGCCAGCTCACCCAACTCCGGGACTAGCGGGAGGGAGACCCAGTACTTC. Protein product: CASSPNSGTSGRETQYF. The full variable domain, completed using reference TRBV18 and TRBJ2-5, is NAGVMQNPRHLVRRRGQEARLRCSPMKGHSHVYWYRQLPEEGLKFMVYLQKENIIDESGMPKERFSAEFPKEGPSILRIQQVVRGDSAAYFCASSPNSGTSGRETQYFGPGTRLLVL.

Of note for this clone: The junction departs from the called germline gene at one end, perhaps through a read error. The chain employs TRBV2 and TRBJ2-3; D call uncertain. Per the germline V gene, CDR1 is SNHLY and CDR2 is FYNNEI. The CDR3 consists of 12 residues. This CDR3 is CASRASIDTQYF. For the CDR3, the DNA is TGTGCCAGCAGGGCGAGCATAGATACGCAGTATTTT.

The V call is TRBV28, the J call TRBJ1-5; no reliable D call. Germline loops: CDR1 MDHEN, CDR2 SYDVKM. The CDR3 runs 12 residues. The germline V and J ends were trimmed by 2 bases and 7 bases, with 6 bases remaining between them. This chain's CDR3 is CASSLRRQPQHF. CDR3 nucleotide sequence: TGTGCCAGCAGTTTAAGGAGGCAGCCCCAGCATTTT.

A single count supports this clone. The chain recombines TRBV6-5 with TRBJ2-7; 7 bases are a match to TRBD1. V lost 6 bases, J lost 1 base, and 9 bases stayed unmatched. This CDR3 is built from 15 residues. Germline CDR1 MNHEY, CDR2 SVGAGI. The CDR3 region is CASSGANRGSYEQYF. The CDR3 DNA sequence: TGTGCCAGCAGCGGCGCCAACAGGGGTTCCTACGAGCAGTACTTC.

The chain joins TRBV5-8 to TRBJ2-1; 7 bases match TRBD2. In germline, CDR1 is SGHTS, CDR2 YDEGEE. The junction had 5 bases not matched to a gene; V was cut back by 1 base and J by 7 bases. The CDR3 spans 14 residues. CDR3: CASSLRRELNEQFF. CDR3 in DNA: TGTGCCAGCAGCTTGCGGCGGGAGCTGAATGAGCAGTTCTTC.

V usage is TRBV12-3 or TRBV12-4 and J usage is TRBJ2-5; D is undetermined. CDR3 length: 12 residues. V was trimmed by 2 bases and J by 5 bases, leaving 6 bases between them. The CDR3 loop reads CASSLLSETQYF. As DNA, the CDR3 is TGTGCCAGCAGTTTATTGTCGGAGACCCAGTACTTC.

This chain connects TRBV10-3 to TRBJ1-2; no clear D. The CDR3 is 13 residues long. Trimming cost V 5 bases and J 1 base, with 8 bases left between them. Germline CDR1 ENHRY, CDR2 SYGVKD. The CDR3 coding sequence is TGTGCCATCAGTAGAGAGAGTAACTATGGCTACACCTTC. This translates into CAISRESNYGYTF.

The sample holds one count of this clone. The rearrangement joins TRBV28 to TRBJ2-1; D ambiguous. V was trimmed by 3 bases and J by 1 base, leaving 13 bases between them. The V gene's germline CDR1 is MDHEN and CDR2 SYDVKM. This CDR3 contains 16 residues. The CDR3 region is CASSLLSLLSYNEQFF. The CDR3 DNA reads TGTGCCAGCAGTTTGTTAAGCCTACTGTCCTACAATGAGCAGTTCTTC.

The chain joins TRBV7-3 to TRBJ2-1; 7 nucleotides line up with TRBD2. The CDR3 extends over 16 amino acids. V gave up 3 bases and J gave up 1 base; unmatched junction bases: 6. Per the germline V gene, CDR1 is SGHTA and CDR2 is FQGTGA. The CDR3 spells CASSFHGGESYNEQFF. As DNA, the CDR3 is TGTGCCAGCAGCTTTCATGGGGGGGAGTCCTACAATGAGCAGTTCTTC.

The chain couples TRBV20-1 to TRBJ1-5, with 10 nucleotides matching TRBD1. Trimming cost V 6 bases and J 5 bases; bases outside gene matches: 7. The germline V gene encodes CDR1 DFQATT and CDR2 SNEGSKA (reference sequence). The CDR3 is 14 residues long. Written as DNA, the CDR3 is TGCAGTGCAAGTCCGGGACAGGGGTATCAGCCCCAGCATTTT. Encoded protein: CSASPGQGYQPQHF.